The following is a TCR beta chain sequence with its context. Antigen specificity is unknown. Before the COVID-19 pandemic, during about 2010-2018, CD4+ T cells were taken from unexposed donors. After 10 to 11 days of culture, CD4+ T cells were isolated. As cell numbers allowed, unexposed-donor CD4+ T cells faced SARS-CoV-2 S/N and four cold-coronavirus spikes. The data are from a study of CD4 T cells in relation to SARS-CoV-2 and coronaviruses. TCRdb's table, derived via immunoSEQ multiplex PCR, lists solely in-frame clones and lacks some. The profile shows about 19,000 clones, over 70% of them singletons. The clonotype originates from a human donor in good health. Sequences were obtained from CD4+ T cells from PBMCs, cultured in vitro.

The CDR3 loop reads CAWSAGQFNQPQHF. Here the CDR3 DNA reads TGTGCCTGGAGCGCCGGACAGTTTAATCAGCCCCAGCATTTT. The chain couples TRBV30 to TRBJ1-5; D might be TRBD1 (6 bases). The CDR3 is made up of 14 amino acids. CDR1 and CDR2 (germline): GTSNPN, SVGIG (reference sequence). The V end was cut by 3 bases, the J end by 4 bases, with 13 bases between. The entire variable domain, with the rest obtained from reference TRBV30 and TRBJ1-5, is as follows: SQTIHQWPATLVQPVGSPLSLECTVEGTSNPNLYWYRQAAGRGLQLLFYSVGIGQISSEVPQNLSASRPQDRQFILSSKKLLLSDSGFYLCAWSAGQFNQPQHFGDGTRLSIL.